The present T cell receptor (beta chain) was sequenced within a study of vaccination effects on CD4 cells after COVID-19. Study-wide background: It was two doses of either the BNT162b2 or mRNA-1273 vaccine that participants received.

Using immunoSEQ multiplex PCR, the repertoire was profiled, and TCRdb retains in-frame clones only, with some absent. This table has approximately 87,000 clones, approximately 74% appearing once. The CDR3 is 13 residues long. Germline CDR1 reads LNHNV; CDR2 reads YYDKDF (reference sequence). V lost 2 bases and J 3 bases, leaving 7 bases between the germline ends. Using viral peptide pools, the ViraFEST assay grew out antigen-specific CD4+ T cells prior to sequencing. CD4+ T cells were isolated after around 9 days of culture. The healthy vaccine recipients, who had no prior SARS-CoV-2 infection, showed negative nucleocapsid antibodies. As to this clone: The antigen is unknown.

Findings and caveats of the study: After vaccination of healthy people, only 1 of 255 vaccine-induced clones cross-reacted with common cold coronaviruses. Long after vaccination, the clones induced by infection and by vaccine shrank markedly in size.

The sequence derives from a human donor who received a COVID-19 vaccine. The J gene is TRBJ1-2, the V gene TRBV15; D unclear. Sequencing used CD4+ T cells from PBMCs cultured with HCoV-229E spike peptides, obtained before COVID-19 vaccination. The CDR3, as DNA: TGTGCCACCAGCAGACCCCCCGACTATGGCTACACCTTC. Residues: CATSRPPDYGYTF.